The T cell receptor (beta chain) described here comes from a study of blood T cell repertoires in COVID-19. Study summary: Both acute and convalescent COVID-19 samples were obtained from the United States, Italy and Spain. T cells, B-cell-depleted T cells, or PBMCs supplied cDNA or gDNA.

Authors' analysis steps: Reference gene primer amplification yielded estimated nucleated cell counts. This table comes from immunoSEQ multiplex PCR, and its TCRdb copy is limited to in-frame clones, with some not included. V and J calls and clone size follow that table, whereas D and trimming were derived from the DNA. Of 55,000 to 75,000 clones in the sample, around 80% were seen once. Germline V CDR1 and CDR2: MNHEY, SMNVEV (reference sequence). Trimming pared 5 bases from V and 4 bases from J, leaving 18 bases between. The CDR3 covers 16 residues. This clone was seen at least ten times. Sequenced: peripheral blood. The chain links TRBV27 to TRBJ1-5; the D is unclear. The source of this sequence is a man at least 80 years old with acute or convalescent COVID-19. The CDR3 DNA reads TGTGCCAGCAGTCCCACGAAGATACCGGGGAATCAGCCCCAGCATTTT. Encoded protein: CASSPTKIPGNQPQHF.